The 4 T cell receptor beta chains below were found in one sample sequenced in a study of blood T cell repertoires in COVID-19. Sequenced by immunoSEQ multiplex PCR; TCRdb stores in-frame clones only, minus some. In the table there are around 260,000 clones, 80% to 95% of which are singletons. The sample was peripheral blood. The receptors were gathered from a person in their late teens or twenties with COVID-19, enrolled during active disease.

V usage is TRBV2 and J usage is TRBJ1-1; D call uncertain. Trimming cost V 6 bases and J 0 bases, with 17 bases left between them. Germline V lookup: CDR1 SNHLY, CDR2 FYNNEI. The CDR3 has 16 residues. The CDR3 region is CASSHPLGVMNTEAFF. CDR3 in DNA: TGTGCCAGCAGCCACCCTCTCGGGGTGATGAACACTGAAGCTTTCTTT.

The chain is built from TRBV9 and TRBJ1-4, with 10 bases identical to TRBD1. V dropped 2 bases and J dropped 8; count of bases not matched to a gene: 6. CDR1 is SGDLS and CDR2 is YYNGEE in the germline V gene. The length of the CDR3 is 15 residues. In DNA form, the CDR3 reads TGTGCCAGCAGCGTGACAGGGGGCCTTGAAGAAAAACTGTTTTTT. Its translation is CASSVTGGLEEKLFF.

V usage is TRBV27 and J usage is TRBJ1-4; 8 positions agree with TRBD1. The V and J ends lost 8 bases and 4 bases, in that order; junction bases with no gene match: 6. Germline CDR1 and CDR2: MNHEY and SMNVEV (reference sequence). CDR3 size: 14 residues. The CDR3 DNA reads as TGTGCCAGCGGATGGACAGGGTATAATGAAAAACTGTTTTTT. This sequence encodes CASGWTGYNEKLFF.

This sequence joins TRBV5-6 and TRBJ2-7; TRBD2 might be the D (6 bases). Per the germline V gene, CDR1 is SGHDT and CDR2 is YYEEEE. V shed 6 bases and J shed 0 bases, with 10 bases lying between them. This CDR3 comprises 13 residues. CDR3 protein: CASTFGSSYEQYF. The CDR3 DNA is TGTGCCAGCACCTTCGGGAGCTCCTACGAGCAGTACTTC. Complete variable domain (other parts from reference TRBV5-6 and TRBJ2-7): DAGVTQSPTHLIKTRGQQVTLRCSPKSGHDTVSWYQQALGQGPQFIFQYYEEEERQRGNFPDRFSGHQFPNYSSELNVNALLLGDSALYLCASTFGSSYEQYFGPGTRLTVT.